The 25 T cell receptor beta chains presented below share a single source sample, sequenced in a study of cytomegalovirus exposure and HLA in healthy donors. The PCR contained 60 Vbeta and 13 Jbeta primers. The table came from immunoSEQ multiplex PCR; TCRdb's copy has only in-frame clones and leaves some out. The sample lists 65,000 to 90,000 clones; more than 70% were seen once. The sequencing input was PBMCs. The receptors come from a man in his sixties in good health and CMV-seronegative.

This clone was seen a single time. The chain is built from TRBV4-1 and TRBJ1-2; 8 bases line up with TRBD1. The V gene end was trimmed by 3 bases and the J gene end by 5 bases; junction bases not matched to a gene: 5. CDR1 and CDR2 (germline): MGHRA, YSYEKL. The CDR3 has 14 amino acids. CDR3 sequence reads: CASSHLDRGYGYTF. DNA of the CDR3: TGCGCCAGCAGCCACCTAGACAGGGGATATGGCTACACCTTC.

The sample holds a few counts of this clone. The V gene is TRBV7-3, the J gene TRBJ1-6, with D maybe TRBD1 (6 bases). The V and J ends lost 1 base and 6 bases respectively, with 10 bases between them. This CDR3 contains 15 residues. The germline V gene encodes CDR1 SGHTA and CDR2 FQGTGA. The chain's CDR3 is CASSLSSRGNSPLHF. CDR3 bases: TGTGCCAGCAGCTTAAGTTCCAGGGGTAATTCACCCCTCCACTTT.

The chain links TRBV7-9 to TRBJ1-1, with 7 nucleotides matching TRBD1. The germline gives CDR1 SEHNR, CDR2 FQNEAQ (reference sequence). Germline trimming cut 3 bases from V and 12 bases from J; bases unmatched to any gene: 7. The length of the CDR3 is 12 residues. CDR3 sequence: CASSFGDRGSFF. CDR3 coding DNA: TGTGCCAGCAGCTTCGGGGACAGAGGTTCTTTCTTT.

The V gene is TRBV9, the J gene TRBJ2-5; 13 nucleotides match TRBD2. The CDR3 consists of 16 residues. Germline V gene sequence: CDR1 SGDLS, CDR2 YYNGEE. V was clipped by 4 bases and J by 5 bases; unmatched bases: 8. CDR3: CASSYTSGGALETQYF. The CDR3 nucleotides read TGTGCCAGCAGCTATACTAGCGGGGGGGCCTTGGAGACCCAGTACTTC.

The sample holds a few counts of this clone. V is TRBV5-4 and J is TRBJ2-5; 9 bases agree with TRBD1. CDR1 and CDR2 (germline): SGHNT, YYREEE (reference sequence). V shed 4 bases, J shed 2 bases, and the junction held 3 bases outside the gene matches. This CDR3 is built from 14 residues. CDR3 nucleotide sequence: TGTGCCAGCAGCCCTGACAGGGGGCAAGAGACCCAGTACTTC. It specifies CASSPDRGQETQYF.

The chain joins TRBV11-2 to TRBJ1-1; TRBD1 might be the D (6 bases). V shed 6 bases and J shed 5 bases, with 13 bases lying between them. The CDR3 runs to 13 residues. Germline values: CDR1 SGHAT, CDR2 FQNNGV. This CDR3 is CASSVKGGTEAFF. Written as DNA, the CDR3 is TGTGCCAGCAGTGTTAAGGGGGGGACTGAAGCTTTCTTT.

The V call is TRBV9, the J call TRBJ1-1, with a tentative D call TRBD1 (5 bases). Per the germline V gene, CDR1 is SGDLS and CDR2 is YYNGEE. This CDR3 has 15 amino acids. V was pared by 6 bases and J by 0 bases, with 15 bases between. The CDR3 reads CASTRGGVMNTEAFF. Written as DNA, the CDR3 is TGTGCCAGCACCCGTGGGGGGGTCATGAACACTGAAGCTTTCTTT.

The genes are TRBV2 and TRBJ2-2; weak D call: TRBD1 (5 bases). Germline V gives CDR1 SNHLY, CDR2 FYNNEI. The CDR3 runs to 15 residues. V lost 5 bases and J 6 bases, leaving 16 bases between the germline ends. The CDR3 coding sequence is TGTGCCAGCAGTTCCCGGACAAAAAAGGCCGGGGAGCTGTTTTTT. Its protein product is CASSSRTKKAGELFF.

The chain is built from TRBV14 and TRBJ2-3; D is perhaps TRBD1 (6 bases). V shed 0 bases and J shed 2 bases, with 9 bases lying between them. Germline CDR1 and CDR2: SGHDN and FVKESK. The CDR3 is 15 amino acids. CDR3 coding DNA: TGTGCCAGCAGCCAAGAATGGACAGCCACAGATACGCAGTATTTT. The encoded protein is CASSQEWTATDTQYF.

The V call is TRBV29-1, the J call TRBJ2-2, with 15 bases that match TRBD2. After removal of 8 bases from V and 2 bases from J, the junction contained 6 bases not matched to a gene. Germline CDR1 reads SQVTM; CDR2 reads ANQGSEA. The CDR3 extends over 16 amino acids. The CDR3 coding sequence is TGCAGCCCATGGACTAGCGGGGGGGTTAACACCGGGGAGCTGTTTTTT. This codes for CSPWTSGGVNTGELFF.

The V gene is TRBV6-1, the J gene TRBJ2-3, with D maybe TRBD2 (6 bases). The CDR3 totals 12 residues. Germline CDR1 MNHNS, CDR2 SASEGT. V was clipped by 5 bases and J by 3 bases, with 6 bases between them. In DNA form, the CDR3 reads TGTGCCAGCAGTAGCGGGACAGATACGCAGTATTTT. Its translation: CASSSGTDTQYF.

The V and J genes are TRBV7-9 and TRBJ2-5; tentatively, D is TRBD1 (6 bases). The DNA end is more similar to TRBJ2-7, so the J call may be wrong. This CDR3 has 15 residues. CDR1 SEHNR and CDR2 FQNEAQ come from the germline V gene (reference sequence). The CDR3 loop is CASSSYNRASYEQYF. CDR3 sequence (DNA): TGTGCCAGCAGCTCCTACAACAGGGCCTCCTACGAGCAGTACTTC.

J is TRBJ2-3 and V is TRBV5-1; 13 positions match TRBD2. The CDR3 is 21 residues long. The junction had 16 bases not matched to a gene; V was cut back by 3 bases and J by 0 bases. Germline assignment: CDR1 SGHRS and CDR2 YFSETQ. The CDR3 is CASSSPKPTSGGFPSTDTQYF. CDR3 sequence (DNA): TGCGCCAGCAGCTCCCCAAAACCGACTAGCGGGGGGTTCCCTAGCACAGATACGCAGTATTTT.

This clone was recorded once. The chain couples TRBV11-3 to TRBJ2-2, with 11 nucleotides matching TRBD2. Germline values: CDR1 SGHNT, CDR2 YENEEA. The length of the CDR3 is 15 residues. With V trimmed by 5 bases and J by 3 bases, 2 bases remained unmatched. The CDR3 sequence: CASSPGLADTGELFF. Written as DNA, the CDR3 is TGTGCCAGCAGCCCGGGACTAGCGGACACCGGGGAGCTGTTTTTT. The whole variable domain, filled in from reference TRBV11-3 and TRBJ2-2, reads EAGVVQSPRYKIIEKKQPVAFWCNPISGHNTLYWYLQNLGQGPELLIRYENEEAVDDSQLPKDRFSAERLKGVDSTLKIQPAELGDSAVYLCASSPGLADTGELFFGEGSRLTVL.

The V and J genes are TRBV7-8 and TRBJ1-1; D is possibly TRBD1 (5 bases). Trimming pared 1 base from V and 1 base from J, leaving 10 bases between. The CDR3 is made up of 15 amino acids. CDR1 and CDR2 from the germline V gene are SGHVS and FQNEAQ. CDR3 region: CASSLGTRANTEAFF. CDR3 coding DNA: TGTGCCAGCAGCTTAGGTACCAGGGCGAACACTGAAGCTTTCTTT.

The chain joins TRBV27 to TRBJ1-6, with D maybe TRBD1 (5 bases). Germline CDR1 reads MNHEY; CDR2 reads SMNVEV (reference sequence). The CDR3 length is 16 residues. V was pared by 6 bases and J by 0 bases, with 12 bases between. As DNA, the CDR3 is TGTGCCAGCAGGTATCAGGGCAGCTCCTATAATTCACCCCTCCACTTT. It specifies CASRYQGSSYNSPLHF.

The chain joins TRBV6-6 to TRBJ2-7; D unresolved. The CDR3 runs to 12 residues. Germline loops: CDR1 MNHNY, CDR2 SVGAGI (reference sequence). V shed 2 bases and J shed 5 bases, with 7 bases lying between them. The DNA for the CDR3 is TGTGCCAGCAGTTACCCCGCGGACGAGCAGTACTTC. Amino acids: CASSYPADEQYF.

This clone was observed once. This chain links TRBV7-9 with TRBJ2-5, with a tentative D call TRBD2 (6 bases). The CDR3 is made up of 15 amino acids. Deletions cut 0 bases from V and 5 bases from J, with 13 bases between. In germline, CDR1 is SEHNR, CDR2 FQNEAQ (reference sequence). The CDR3 DNA sequence: TGTGCCAGCAGCTTAGCGGGGGGTATGGGGGAGACCCAGTACTTC. This gives the protein CASSLAGGMGETQYF.

This rearrangement joins TRBV7-6 to TRBJ2-3, with 8 bases fitting TRBD2. Trimming cost V 2 bases and J 0 bases; bases outside gene matches: 1. In germline, CDR1 is SGHVS, CDR2 FNYEAQ. The CDR3 length is 15 residues. The CDR3 region is CASSLRGRSTDTQYF. The CDR3, as DNA: TGTGCCAGCAGCTTACGCGGGAGGAGCACAGATACGCAGTATTTT.

Concerning this clone itself: One end of the junction varies from germline; a read error may be responsible. The same CDR3 also results from other DNA sequences found in this sample. This sequence joins TRBV11-3 and TRBJ1-6; D ambiguous. Per the germline V gene, CDR1 is SGHNT and CDR2 is YENEEA. The CDR3 runs 13 residues. This chain's CDR3 is CASSSVTNSPLHF. In DNA, the CDR3 is TGTGCCAGCAGCTCGGTCACGAATTCACCCCTTCACTTT. Full variable domain (rest looked up from reference TRBV11-3 and TRBJ1-6): EAGVVQSPRYKIIEKKQPVAFWCNPISGHNTLYWYLQNLGQGPELLIRYENEEAVDDSQLPKDRFSAERLKGVDSTLKIQPAELGDSAVYLCASSSVTNSPLHFGNGTRLTVT.

The chain links TRBV7-3 to TRBJ2-5; 9 nucleotides agree with TRBD2. The CDR3 covers 17 residues. Trimming cost V 5 bases and J 3 bases; bases outside gene matches: 13. Germline values: CDR1 SGHTA, CDR2 FQGTGA. The CDR3 reads CASSPGVARGGEETQYF. The DNA for the CDR3 is TGTGCCAGCAGCCCCGGGGTGGCGCGGGGGGGAGAAGAGACCCAGTACTTC.

J is TRBJ1-1 and V is TRBV4-2; D possibly corresponds to TRBD1 (6 bases). Per the germline V gene, CDR1 is LGHNA and CDR2 is YNFKEQ. This CDR3 is 17 amino acids long. V gave up 2 bases and J gave up 5 bases, with 21 bases separating them. CDR3 protein: CASSQFPLNRGHTEAFF. CDR3 coding DNA: TGTGCCAGCAGCCAATTCCCATTAAACCGGGGACATACTGAAGCTTTCTTT.

The chain is built from TRBV7-8 and TRBJ2-3, with D unclear. Trimming cost V 3 bases and J 5 bases, with 3 bases left between them. Germline V CDR1 and CDR2: SGHVS, FQNEAQ. The CDR3 has 11 amino acids. CDR3 protein: CASSFGDTQYF. The CDR3 DNA follows: TGTGCCAGCAGCTTCGGAGATACGCAGTATTTT.

The gene calls are TRBV7-3 and TRBJ1-1; possible D gene TRBD1, 6 bases. Per the germline V gene, CDR1 is SGHTA and CDR2 is FQGTGA. The length of the CDR3 is 15 residues. The germline V and J ends were trimmed by 5 bases and 1 base, with 14 bases remaining between them. The CDR3 here is CASSATGQKNTEAFF. The CDR3 DNA is TGTGCCAGCAGCGCCACAGGGCAGAAGAACACTGAAGCTTTCTTT. Variable domain in full (rest from reference TRBV7-3 and TRBJ1-1): GAGVSQTPSNKVTEKGKYVELRCDPISGHTALYWYRQSLGQGPEFLIYFQGTGAADDSGLPNDRFFAVRPEGSVSTLKIQRTERGDSAVYLCASSATGQKNTEAFFGQGTRLTVV.

The chain carries TRBV7-9 and TRBJ2-5; the D gene is possibly TRBD2 (6 bases). CDR3 length: 15 residues. CDR1 is SEHNR, CDR2 FQNEAQ, per germline (reference sequence). Trimming removed 5 bases at V and 2 bases at J, with 15 bases between. CDR3 loop: CASSRYGGRQETQYF. CDR3 in DNA: TGTGCCAGCAGCCGATATGGAGGGCGACAAGAGACCCAGTACTTC.